This T cell receptor (beta chain) was observed in a study of CXCR3-negative and CXCR3-positive naive CD8 T cells. As for this clonotype: What it recognizes is unknown.

This CDR3 comprises 15 residues. Germline CDR1 is SEHNR and CDR2 is FQNEAQ (reference sequence). Points from the study as a whole: Memory, not naive, CXCR3-negative and CXCR3-positive cells differed in TRBV-TRBJ usage. Diversity was high in both naive subsets and much lower in memory cells. When CXCR3-positive naive cells were set against CXCR3-negative naive cells, the former had more hydrophobic TRB CDR3s.

Identification of naive CD8+ T cells rested on CD45RO-CCR7+CD27+CD95- status. UMI labels and 5' RACE were used to prepare the TRB cDNA libraries. After re-calling the 5' RACE reads, TCRdb lists one entry per CDR3 protein, DNA absent. The clone table shows some 39,000 distinct CDR3 sequences, with the ten largest holding approximately 1.9%. The receptor comes from a human donor in good health. Some clones in this sample may be carry-over from other donors' samples. Material: naive CXCR3- CD8+ T cells from blood. Subset reported: CD45RO-CCR7+CD27+CD95- naive CD8+ T cells lacking CXCR3 (TNR3-). The chain couples TRBV7-9 to TRBJ2-1; TCRdb picks TRBD2, but there is no DNA to check that call. CDR3 amino acids: CASSQRGTSYNEQFF.